This T cell receptor beta chain was recovered during a study of blood T cells in healthy people across ages. With a J-beta primer mix and a sample-barcoded 5' primer, a second PCR ran 7 to 11 cycles. TCRdb itself ran the 5' RACE reads through MiXCR, one entry per CDR3 protein. The sample lists roughly 1.6 million distinct CDR3 sequences, 30% to 40% occurring once. Between the trimmed V and J ends, which lost 2 bases and 2 bases, there was a span of 16 bases. Germline CDR1 reads SGHTA; CDR2 reads FQGNSA. This CDR3 has 16 amino acids. This clonotype was detected ten times or more. J is TRBJ2-7 and V is TRBV7-2; D is undetermined. This clonotype originated in a woman younger than 45 in good health. The source material was blood. For the CDR3, the DNA is TGTGCCAGCAGCTTAATTGTCACACAGCAGGCCTACGAGCAGTACTTC. This sequence encodes CASSLIVTQQAYEQYF.